A selection of T cell receptor beta chains follows, all from one sample in a study of blood T cell repertoires in COVID-19. Clones were read by immunoSEQ multiplex PCR, and TCRdb kept only the in-frame ones, dropping some. This table holds over 90,000 clones, approximately 84% found once. Sequenced material: peripheral blood. All receptors come from a human donor in a cohort sampled during active COVID-19. Each CDR3 is given with its conserved first and last residue. Each record gives: D gene, J gene, clone size, V gene, CDR3 protein, CDR3 DNA. The D gene is left open where the match is weak. The listing skips clone size in some rows; elsewhere it reads once, few, many or a size class.

>NA|TRBJ1-1|NA|TRBV5-1
CASSLVRPTAGTEAFF
TGCGCCAGCAGCTTGGTGCGTCCCACGGCGGGGACTGAAGCTTTCTTT
>NA|TRBJ2-2|NA|TRBV6-5
CASSSPQGTGELFF
TGTGCCAGCAGTTCCCCACAGGGCACCGGGGAGCTGTTTTTT
>NA|TRBJ1-2|NA|TRBV6-5
CASSPLRRSDGYTF
TGTGCCAGCAGTCCCCTAAGGCGGAGCGATGGCTACACCTTC
>TRBD1|TRBJ1-2|NA|TRBV11-3
CASSSRGQSNYGYTF
TGTGCCAGCAGCTCGAGGGGACAGAGTAACTATGGCTACACCTTC
>NA|TRBJ1-6|NA|TRBV10-3
CAISESLGGNSPLHF
TGTGCCATCAGTGAGTCCTTGGGGGGAAATTCACCCCTCCACTTT
>NA|TRBJ2-2|NA|TRBV28
CASSLPGQTTTLANTGELFF
TGTGCCAGCAGTTTACCCGGGCAGACTACTACGCTAGCGAACACCGGGGAGCTGTTTTTT
>NA|TRBJ1-1|NA|TRBV3-1/TRBV3-2
CASSQGAFGVPNTEAFF
TGTGCCAGCAGCCAGGGGGCATTTGGGGTGCCGAACACTGAAGCTTTCTTT
>TRBD1|TRBJ1-1|NA|TRBV12-3/TRBV12-4
CASSPDRGAFF
TGTGCCAGCAGCCCGGACAGGGGTGCTTTCTTT
>NA|TRBJ1-3|NA|TRBV2
CASSAEGVGGNTIYF
TGTGCCAGCAGTGCGGAAGGGGTGGGAGGAAACACCATATATTTT
>TRBD1|TRBJ2-3|once|TRBV5-4
CASSLGQGVIDTQYF
TGTGCCAGCAGCCTGGGACAGGGGGTAATCGATACGCAGTATTTT
>NA|TRBJ2-1|NA|TRBV9
CASSPTVAYEQFF
TGTGCCAGCTCCCCCACGGTCGCCTATGAGCAGTTCTTC
>NA|TRBJ2-7|NA|TRBV29-1
CSVNTYSSYEQYF
TGCAGCGTTAATACTTACAGCTCCTACGAGCAGTACTTC